This TCR beta chain emerged from a study of metastatic and nonmetastatic thyroid tumors. Study information: Where malignant and benign thyroid patients were concerned, repertoires were compared across blood and tumor or nodule tissue. Study conclusions and caveats: It was reportedly found that TCR beta diversity was significantly higher in malignant thyroid tumors than in benign nodules, a difference seen in both blood and tumor samples.

The CDR3 has 15 residues. The V and J ends lost 6 bases and 0 bases, in that order; junction bases with no gene match: 7. CDR1 is SEHNR, CDR2 FQNEAQ, per germline (reference sequence). This clone has ten or more counts. No antigen is known for it. MiXCR reprocessed the PCR reads for TCRdb. The table records 30,000 to 40,000 clones, roughly a fifth of them present only once. Not a single patient had been given any form of treatment at any point before undergoing thyroid surgery. V and J are TRBV7-9 and TRBJ1-1; 7 bases fit TRBD1. The source material was blood. The TCR sequence derives from a female donor with papillary thyroid cancer or a benign thyroid nodule (not recorded which). Some clones in this sample may be carry-over from other donors' samples. CDR3 sequence (DNA): TGTGCCAGCAGACCCCGACAGGGCCTGAACACTGAAGCTTTCTTT. As protein: CASRPRQGLNTEAFF.